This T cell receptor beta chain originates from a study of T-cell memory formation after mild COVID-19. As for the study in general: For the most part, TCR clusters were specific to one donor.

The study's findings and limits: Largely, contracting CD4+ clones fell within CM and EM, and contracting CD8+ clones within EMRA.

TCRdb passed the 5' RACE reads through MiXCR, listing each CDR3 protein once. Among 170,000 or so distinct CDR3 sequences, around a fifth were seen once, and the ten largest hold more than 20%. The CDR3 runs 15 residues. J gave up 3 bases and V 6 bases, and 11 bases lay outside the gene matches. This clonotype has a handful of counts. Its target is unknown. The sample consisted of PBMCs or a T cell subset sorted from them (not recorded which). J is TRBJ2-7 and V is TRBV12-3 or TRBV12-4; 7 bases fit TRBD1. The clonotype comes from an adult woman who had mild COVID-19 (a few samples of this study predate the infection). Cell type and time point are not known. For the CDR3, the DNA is TGTGCCAGCAGAGTATCCGGGACAGCACACTACGAGCAGTACTTC. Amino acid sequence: CASRVSGTAHYEQYF.